The 9 T cell receptor beta chains presented below share a single source sample, sequenced in a study of identical twins. TCRdb itself ran the 5' RACE reads through MiXCR, one entry per CDR3 protein. This sample has under 250,000 distinct CDR3 sequences, with roughly 7.5% found just once. These data were likewise used in another study, on yellow fever vaccine responses in identical twins.

Input material: CD8+ T cells sorted from blood. The receptors come from a woman aged 18-29 years in good health.

The sample holds a few counts of this clonotype. V is TRBV7-9 and J is TRBJ1-4; D is uncertain. The V end was cut by 4 bases, the J end by 6 bases, with 18 bases between. CDR1 and CDR2 (germline): SEHNR, FQNEAQ (reference sequence). This CDR3 is built from 16 residues. In DNA, the CDR3 is TGTGCCAGCAGCTCCCCCGGGCAGGCCCATGATGAAAAACTGTTTTTT. Translating gives CASSSPGQAHDEKLFF.

This clonotype was observed at least ten times. J is TRBJ2-7 and V is TRBV12-3 or TRBV12-4, with D hard to call. V lost 8 bases to trimming and J lost 4 bases, with 3 bases between them. This CDR3 comprises 9 residues. The CDR3 bases are TGTGCCAGCGGTTACGAGCAGTACTTC. Translating it yields CASGYEQYF.

This clonotype was seen more than once but under ten times. CDR3 in amino acids: CASSYGDSSGNTIYF. Here the CDR3 DNA reads TGTGCCAGCAGTTACGGGGACAGTTCTGGAAACACCATATATTTT. The chain is built from TRBV6-5 and TRBJ1-3; 7 bases are a match to TRBD1. The CDR3 spans 15 residues. Germline V gene data show CDR1 as MNHEY and CDR2 as SVGAGI. Germline trimming cut 2 bases from V and 1 base from J; bases unmatched to any gene: 2.

This clonotype occurred many times. The CDR3: CASSFSAPTQEQFF. As DNA, the CDR3 is TGTGCCAGCAGTTTTAGTGCACCGACCCAGGAGCAGTTCTTC. The V gene is TRBV12-3 or TRBV12-4, the J gene TRBJ2-1; D uncertain. The V gene lost 3 bases and the J gene lost 10 bases, with 16 bases spanning the gap. The CDR3 consists of 14 residues.

This clonotype was counted many times. The chain couples TRBV3-1 to TRBJ2-2; D gene ambiguous. V lost 0 bases to trimming and J lost 5 bases, with 13 bases between them. Germline CDR1 is LGHDT and CDR2 is YNNKEL (reference sequence). The CDR3 covers 16 residues. CDR3: CASSQDLGYQTGELFF. The CDR3 nucleotides are TGTGCCAGCAGCCAAGATCTTGGCTACCAGACCGGGGAGCTGTTTTTT.

The chain joins TRBV6-5 to TRBJ1-2; D remains ambiguous. Trimming took 0 bases from V and 4 from J, leaving 9 bases between them. Germline values: CDR1 MNHEY, CDR2 SVGAGI. The CDR3 sequence is 14 residues long. The CDR3 coding sequence is TGTGCCAGCAGTTACTCCACCGAGAGCTATGGCTACACCTTC. It yields the protein CASSYSTESYGYTF.

The table lists this clonotype with a few counts. The V gene is TRBV12-3 or TRBV12-4, the J gene TRBJ2-1, with 10 bases fitting TRBD2. The CDR3 has 15 amino acids. Unmatched junction bases numbered 13, after V lost 9 bases and J lost 8 bases. The CDR3 sequence is CASRASGSAMDEQFF. The DNA of the CDR3 is TGTGCCAGTCGGGCTAGCGGGAGTGCCATGGATGAGCAGTTCTTC.

This clonotype was seen only a few times. V usage is TRBV7-6 and J usage is TRBJ2-1, with 7 bases identical to TRBD1. The J segment lost 5 bases and the V segment lost 5 bases, leaving 9 bases of the junction unmatched. Germline CDR1 is SGHVS and CDR2 is FNYEAQ. The length of the CDR3 is 15 residues. CDR3 bases: TGTGCCAGCAGCCTCAGACAGGGTTACGACAATGAGCAGTTCTTC. Translated: CASSLRQGYDNEQFF.

The CDR3 spells CASSSQSSYEQYV. In DNA form, the CDR3 reads TGTGCCAGCAGCTCGCAGAGCTCCTACGAGCAGTACGTC. This chain links TRBV7-9 with TRBJ2-7; D is undetermined. The germline V and J ends were trimmed by 4 bases and 0 bases, with 7 bases remaining between them. The CDR3 spans 13 residues. Germline lookup yields CDR1 SEHNR and CDR2 FQNEAQ (reference sequence).